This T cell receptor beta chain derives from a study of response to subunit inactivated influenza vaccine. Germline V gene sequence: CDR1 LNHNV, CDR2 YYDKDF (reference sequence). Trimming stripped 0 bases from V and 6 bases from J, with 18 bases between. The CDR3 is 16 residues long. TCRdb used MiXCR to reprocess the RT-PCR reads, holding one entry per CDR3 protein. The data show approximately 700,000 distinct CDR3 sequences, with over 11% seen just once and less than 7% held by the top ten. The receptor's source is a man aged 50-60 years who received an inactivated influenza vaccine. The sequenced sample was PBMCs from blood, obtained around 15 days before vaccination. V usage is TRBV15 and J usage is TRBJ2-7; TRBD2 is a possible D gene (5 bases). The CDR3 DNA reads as TGTGCCACCAGCAGAGATCTTGCGGGCTTTTTTTCCGAGCAGTACTTC. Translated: CATSRDLAGFFSEQYF.